The T cell receptor (beta chain) under discussion was sequenced for a study of blood T cell repertoires in COVID-19 (dated by TCRdb to 2019 to 2021). About the investigation overall: Collaborator samples came from the United States, Italy and Spain and covered acute and convalescent phases of COVID-19. Deeply sampled blood TCRbeta repertoires from subjects exposed to, actively infected with, or recovered from COVID-19 were included in the dataset. The repertoires were released in a freely available public database intended as a resource for research on the immune response to SARS-CoV-2. Where available, HLA class I and class II types were taken from metadata supplied by the sample provider and were not determined by assay-based typing. Sample metadata almost always included a de-identified subject ID, COVID-19 status, age in years and sex. The samples were drawn from the first 160 participants of the ongoing ImmuneRACE study and from more than 1,000 subjects provided by 6 global collaborators. The material from the prospective study consisted of cDNA or gDNA derived from T cells, B-cell-depleted T cells, or PBMCs.

The immunoSEQ Assay, a bias-controlled multiplex PCR, was used to amplify TCRbeta CDR3 regions from genomic DNA. As for how the authors treated the data: The number of nucleated cells in each sample was estimated by amplification of reference gene primers within the assay. Sequence reads were collapsed and filtered to measure the absolute abundance of every unique TCRbeta CDR3 rearrangement. For each sample, productive Simpson clonality was calculated as the square root of Simpson's diversity index over productive rearrangements. TCRdb carries this immuneACCESS record with in-frame sequences only. Its versions omit some clonotypes, under half of them owing to an unresolved V gene in the studies checked, with the rest unexplained. V and J calls and clone size are given by that table; D and trimming were obtained from the DNA. This sample comprises about 150,000 clones, under 95% of them detected only once. In total, the top ten clones hold over 0.45% of the sample.

The CDR3 goes from the cysteine to the phenylalanine over 14 residues. Only the CDR3 DNA is retained, 42 bases long and in frame from the first base. Per the germline V gene, MDHEN is the CDR1 and SYDVKM is the CDR2. The junction shows trimming of 8 bases on V and 10 bases on J, and the gene matches do not reach 11 bases of it. The collaborating institutions used their own protocols to collect whole blood in K2EDTA tubes. For TCRbeta analysis, collaborators shipped samples in one of three forms: frozen whole blood, isolated PBMCs, or DNA extracted from either of those sample types. Study-level results and caveats: The quantity of clinical and demographic metadata differed by source and by participant and was supplied without curation.

With regard to this clone: Its antigen is unknown. Nothing much larger sits one base from this clone, and base qualities are not available.

The specimen was peripheral blood. This receptor was identified in a man aged 50-59 years with acute or convalescent COVID-19. The rearrangement combines TRBV28 with TRBJ1-6; the junction holds 7 bases that match TRBD1. CDR3 sequence: CASGILARGSPLHF. The nucleotides are TGTGCCAGCGGCATTTTGGCCAGGGGGTCACCCCTCCACTTT.